This T cell receptor (beta chain) was captured in a study of memory CD4+ T cells and cytomegalovirus serostatus. On the study more broadly: Donors were healthy Belgian adults, 9 or 10 CMV seropositive and about 24 seronegative.

General study findings and limits: Median bootstrapped AUC for CMV status was about 0.95 originally, less than 0.93 US-trained. About 40% of the roughly 160 known CMV-associated TCRbeta sequences appeared in CD4+ memory.

The V segment lost 5 bases and the J segment 4 bases; nucleotides outside the gene matches: 9. CDR3 length: 16 amino acids. Germline V gene sequence: CDR1 SEHNR, CDR2 FQNEAQ (reference sequence). This clone was detected a few times. No antigen is known for it. Per the authors' pipeline: After removing out-of-frame reads, under 2.5 million distinct TCRbeta sequences remained. Repertoires were generated with immunoSEQ multiplex PCR, while TCRdb's copy carries only in-frame clones and drops some. That table gives V, J and clone size, and the DNA gave D and trimming. In the table there are roughly 76,000 clones, roughly 78% of which are singletons. The sort gate was single viable CD3+CD4+CD8-CD45RO+ cells for memory CD4+ T cells.

This TCR was recovered from an adult in good health and CMV-seropositive. The material sequenced was memory CD4+ T cells from blood. V gene TRBV7-9 combines with J gene TRBJ1-5, with 9 bases aligning to TRBD1. CDR3 sequence reads: CASSPSGTGKNQPQHF. The CDR3 DNA follows: TGTGCCAGCAGCCCATCCGGGACAGGGAAAAATCAGCCCCAGCATTTT. Full variable domain (outside the CDR3, taken from reference TRBV7-9 and TRBJ1-5): DTGVSQNPRHKITKRGQNVTFRCDPISEHNRLYWYRQTLGQGPEFLTYFQNEAQLEKSRLLSDRFSAERPKGSFSTLEIQRTEQGDSAMYLCASSPSGTGKNQPQHFGDGTRLSIL.